The entry below describes one T cell receptor beta chain. Enrolled through a virtual design, the participants were between roughly 18 and 100 years of age and came from fewer than 30 US areas. The CDR3 has 15 amino acids. V was clipped by 0 bases and J by 7 bases; unmatched bases: 6. Germline CDR1 is LNHDA and CDR2 is SQIVND (reference sequence). This specimen belongs to a study of blood T cell repertoires in COVID-19. Profiled with immunoSEQ multiplex PCR; TCRdb holds only in-frame clones, not every one. The sample has approximately 220,000 clones, 83% seen once; the top ten hold 4.5% to 5%. This chain uses TRBV19 with TRBJ1-2, with 9 bases that match TRBD1. The receptor comes from a woman aged 50 to 60 who had been exposed to COVID-19. Sequenced material: PBMCs or T cells enriched from blood (not recorded which). DNA of the CDR3: TGTGCCAGTAGTATAGATGGACAGGGGAAAGCTGGCTACACCTTC. Its protein is CASSIDGQGKAGYTF.